This passage covers 24 T cell receptor beta chains from one sample sequenced in a study of shared clonotypes between healthy human individuals. Method: immunoSEQ multiplex PCR; TCRdb's copy keeps in-frame clones and lacks some. This table has hundreds of thousands of clones, almost 97% appearing once. The material sequenced was naive CD4+ T cells sorted from blood. The subset denotes: CD45RA+ positively selected. The receptors here all came from a woman between 25 and 40 years old in good health.

This sequence joins TRBV19 and TRBJ2-2; a possible D gene is TRBD2 (5 bases). The CDR3 covers 15 residues. The V gene lost 5 bases and the J gene lost 1 base, with 11 bases spanning the gap. Germline lookup yields CDR1 LNHDA and CDR2 SQIVND (reference sequence). CDR3 sequence: CASSVSGVNTGELFF. CDR3 in DNA: TGTGCCAGTAGTGTGAGCGGAGTGAACACCGGGGAGCTGTTTTTT.

The chain couples TRBV19 to TRBJ2-1; 12 nucleotides agree with TRBD2. From germline, CDR1 is LNHDA and CDR2 SQIVND (reference sequence). The CDR3 contains 15 residues. Trimming removed 7 bases from V and 2 bases from J; junction bases left unmatched: 3. CDR3 nucleotide sequence: TGTGCCAGTATCCGGACTAGCGGGACCTACAATGAGCAGTTCTTC. It specifies CASIRTSGTYNEQFF.

The V call is TRBV10-3, the J call TRBJ1-2; 7 nucleotides match TRBD1. Germline V lookup: CDR1 ENHRY, CDR2 SYGVKD. The CDR3 length is 14 residues. Trimming cost V 4 bases and J 2 bases; bases outside gene matches: 4. CDR3 loop: CAISVGGQNYGYTF. The CDR3 coding sequence is TGTGCCATCAGTGTTGGGGGACAGAACTATGGCTACACCTTC.

The chain uses TRBV28 and TRBJ1-1; D gene unclear. The V end lost 4 bases, the J end lost 10 bases, and 19 bases lay between the germline ends. Germline-derived CDR1 and CDR2 are MDHEN and SYDVKM. The CDR3 contains 14 residues. CDR3 sequence reads: CASSSPGRPRGAFF. CDR3 DNA: TGTGCCAGCAGTTCACCCGGGAGACCTCGTGGAGCTTTCTTT.

This chain links TRBV7-2 with TRBJ1-1, with 7 positions matching TRBD1. CDR3 length: 14 residues. Germline V lookup: CDR1 SGHTA, CDR2 FQGNSA. After removal of 5 bases from V and 4 bases from J, the junction contained 7 bases not matched to a gene. The CDR3 nucleotides read TGTGCCAGCAGCCCCTGGGCAGGGGGCACTGAAGCTTTCTTT. Its protein product is CASSPWAGGTEAFF.

The J gene is TRBJ2-2, the V gene TRBV30; D unclear. Germline V gene sequence: CDR1 GTSNPN, CDR2 SVGIG (reference sequence). Trimming pared 6 bases from V and 0 bases from J, leaving 11 bases between. The CDR3 length is 14 residues. This CDR3 reads CACPLNSNTGELFF. CDR3 sequence (DNA): TGTGCCTGCCCCCTTAATTCGAACACCGGGGAGCTGTTTTTT.

The CDR3 loop is CAIRNIAGVSDEQFF. For the CDR3, the DNA is TGTGCCATCAGGAACATAGCGGGAGTATCAGATGAGCAGTTCTTC. V and J are TRBV10-3 and TRBJ2-1; the match to TRBD2 covers 9 bases. The CDR3 is 15 residues long. Germline V CDR1 and CDR2: ENHRY, SYGVKD. The junction had 11 bases not matched to a gene; V was cut back by 6 bases and J by 8 bases.

The chain is built from TRBV28 and TRBJ2-7; perhaps TRBD1 as D (6 bases). Germline lookup yields CDR1 MDHEN and CDR2 SYDVKM. The CDR3 contains 13 residues. Trimming stripped 6 bases from V and 5 bases from J, with 14 bases between. CDR3 sequence reads: CASRAQGSNEQYF. CDR3 DNA: TGTGCCAGCAGAGCACAGGGTTCCAACGAGCAGTACTTC.

This rearrangement joins TRBV4-2 to TRBJ1-3; D is unresolved. Germline lookup yields CDR1 LGHNA and CDR2 YNFKEQ. This CDR3 comprises 15 residues. The ends were cut back, 1 base at V and 0 bases at J, with 7 bases in the middle. CDR3 sequence: CASSQGWASGNTIYF. In DNA, the CDR3 is TGTGCCAGCAGCCAAGGATGGGCCTCTGGAAACACCATATATTTT.

The J gene is TRBJ2-3, the V gene TRBV21-1. TRBV21-1 is a pseudogene segment. This CDR3 is 18 amino acids long. The CDR3 DNA reads TGTGCCAGCAGCAAAGGGGACCTCCAATTCGGAGGCACAGATACGCAGTATTTT. Its translation is CASSKGDLQFGGTDTQYF.

This chain joins TRBV20-1 and TRBJ2-1, with TRBD2 as a possible D gene (5 bases). Germline CDR1 is DFQATT and CDR2 is SNEGSKA (reference sequence). The CDR3 length is 10 residues. V was trimmed by 3 bases and J by 8 bases, leaving 5 bases between them. The DNA of the CDR3 is TGCAGTGCTAGGGGAGATGAGCAGTTCTTC. It translates to CSARGDEQFF.

This chain connects TRBV5-4 to TRBJ2-7, with 9 bases matching TRBD1. After removal of 4 bases from V and 4 bases from J, the junction contained 6 bases not matched to a gene. Germline values: CDR1 SGHNT, CDR2 YYREEE (reference sequence). The CDR3 loop spans 14 amino acids. The CDR3 loop is CASSQGQGPYEQYF. DNA of the CDR3: TGTGCCAGCAGCCAGGGACAGGGCCCATACGAGCAGTACTTC. Full variable domain (missing parts from reference TRBV5-4 and TRBJ2-7): ETGVTQSPTHLIKTRGQQVTLRCSSQSGHNTVSWYQQALGQGPQFIFQYYREEENGRGNFPPRFSGLQFPNYSSELNVNALELDDSALYLCASSQGQGPYEQYFGPGTRLTVT.

This clone turned up a few times. The J gene is TRBJ1-2, the V gene TRBV5-1; D gene uncertain. CDR1 is SGHRS, CDR2 YFSETQ, per germline. CDR3 length equals 13 residues. V dropped 2 bases and J dropped 8 bases, with 13 bases sitting between them. The CDR3 loop is CASSLGSEEGYTF. CDR3 DNA sequence: TGCGCCAGCAGCTTAGGGTCCGAGGAGGGCTACACCTTC. The full variable domain, rest sourced from reference TRBV5-1 and TRBJ1-2, is KAGVTQTPRYLIKTRGQQVTLSCSPISGHRSVSWYQQTPGQGLQFLFEYFSETQRNKGNFPGRFSGRQFSNSRSEMNVSTLELGDSALYLCASSLGSEEGYTFGSGTRLTVV.

The genes are TRBV5-1 and TRBJ2-1; D perhaps matches TRBD2 (5 bases). There are 17 residues in the CDR3. V lost 0 bases to trimming and J lost 1 base, with 14 bases between them. Germline V CDR1 and CDR2: SGHRS, YFSETQ. The CDR3 sequence: CASSLGSFGLSYNEQFF. The CDR3 region has the DNA TGCGCCAGCAGCTTGGGATCCTTCGGACTGTCCTACAATGAGCAGTTCTTC.

The chain couples TRBV7-2 to TRBJ2-7; D may correspond to TRBD1 or TRBD2 (6 bases each). Germline assignment: CDR1 SGHTA and CDR2 FQGNSA. V was pared by 4 bases and J by 2 bases, with 15 bases between. This CDR3 has 15 residues. The CDR3 here is CASSSSSGAPYEQYF. The CDR3 DNA follows: TGTGCCAGCAGCTCATCGTCGGGGGCCCCCTACGAGCAGTACTTC.

The chain has TRBV29-1 and TRBJ1-2; D gene ambiguous. Germline CDR1 SQVTM, CDR2 ANQGSEA. CDR3 length equals 14 residues. V was cut by 4 bases and J by 0 bases, with 12 bases left in between. CDR3 coding DNA: TGCAGCGTTGTTTCTGCCCAAGCTAACTATGGCTACACCTTC. It yields the protein CSVVSAQANYGYTF. The complete variable domain, with remaining parts taken from reference TRBV29-1 and TRBJ1-2, reads SAVISQKPSRDICQRGTSLTIQCQVDSQVTMMFWYRQQPGQSLTLIATANQGSEATYESGFVIDKFPISRPNLTFSTLTVSNMSPEDSSIYLCSVVSAQANYGYTFGSGTRLTVV.

V gene TRBV2 combines with J gene TRBJ2-4, with a weak D call TRBD2 (6 bases). Germline lookup yields CDR1 SNHLY and CDR2 FYNNEI. V dropped 7 bases and J dropped 0 bases, with 10 bases sitting between them. This CDR3 has 14 residues. The CDR3 region is CASTAGLAKNIQYF. The CDR3 nucleotides read TGTGCCAGCACCGCGGGACTAGCCAAAAACATTCAGTACTTC.

The chain is built from TRBV28 and TRBJ2-5; the D is unclear. Trimming removed 5 bases at V and 11 bases at J, with 12 bases between. CDR3 size: 11 residues. Germline V CDR1 and CDR2: MDHEN, SYDVKM. The CDR3 is CASSPPGEQYF. The CDR3 region has the DNA TGTGCCAGCAGTCCCCCTGGAGAGCAGTACTTC.

This chain joins TRBV15 and TRBJ1-3; D is possibly TRBD1 (5 bases). The CDR3 contains 18 residues. V was pared by 1 base and J by 0 bases, with 16 bases between. CDR1 is LNHNV, CDR2 YYDKDF, per germline (reference sequence). The CDR3: CATSRGVLVRGSGNTIYF. The CDR3 region has the DNA TGTGCCACCAGCAGAGGTGTGTTAGTAAGGGGCTCTGGAAACACCATATATTTT.

This rearrangement joins TRBV9 to TRBJ2-3, with 7 bases that match TRBD2. CDR3 length: 15 residues. Germline V gene lookup returns CDR1 SGDLS and CDR2 YYNGEE. V lost 0 bases, J lost 5 bases, and 6 bases stayed unmatched. The CDR3 sequence: CASSVAQIAGDTQYF. The CDR3 DNA follows: TGTGCCAGCAGCGTAGCTCAGATAGCGGGAGATACGCAGTATTTT.

This chain uses TRBV19 with TRBJ2-7; unclear D gene. Germline V gene lookup returns CDR1 LNHDA and CDR2 SQIVND (reference sequence). V shed 6 bases and J shed 4 bases, with 13 bases lying between them. This CDR3 spans 13 amino acids. The chain's CDR3 is CASSPALGYEQYF. The CDR3 DNA is TGTGCCAGTAGCCCTGCGCTCGGGTACGAGCAGTACTTC.

The chain is built from TRBV18 and TRBJ1-5, with 12 nucleotides matching TRBD1. V lost 3 bases, J lost 7 bases, and 7 bases stayed unmatched. The germline CDR1 and CDR2 sequences are KGHSH and LQKENI. The CDR3 covers 16 residues. CDR3 nucleotides: TGTGCCAGCTCACCGTACACCGGGACAGGGGGCCAGCCCCAGCATTTT. Residues: CASSPYTGTGGQPQHF.

This clone has just one count. This chain links TRBV10-3 with TRBJ2-3; TRBD2 matches 11 bases. The V segment lost 2 bases and the J segment 6 bases; nucleotides outside the gene matches: 4. Looked up from germline, CDR1 is ENHRY and CDR2 is SYGVKD. The CDR3 loop spans 15 amino acids. The CDR3 DNA reads TGTGCCATCAGTGAGGGACTAGCGGGCGGGGATACGCAGTATTTT. Protein sequence: CAISEGLAGGDTQYF.

The chain has TRBV6-1 and TRBJ2-2; D is perhaps TRBD2 (6 bases). This CDR3 comprises 13 residues. V was cut by 8 bases and J by 1 base, with 8 bases left in between. Germline V gene data show CDR1 as MNHNS and CDR2 as SASEGT. CDR3 bases: TGTGCCAGCGGGCGGGGGAACACCGGGGAGCTGTTTTTT. Its protein product is CASGRGNTGELFF.